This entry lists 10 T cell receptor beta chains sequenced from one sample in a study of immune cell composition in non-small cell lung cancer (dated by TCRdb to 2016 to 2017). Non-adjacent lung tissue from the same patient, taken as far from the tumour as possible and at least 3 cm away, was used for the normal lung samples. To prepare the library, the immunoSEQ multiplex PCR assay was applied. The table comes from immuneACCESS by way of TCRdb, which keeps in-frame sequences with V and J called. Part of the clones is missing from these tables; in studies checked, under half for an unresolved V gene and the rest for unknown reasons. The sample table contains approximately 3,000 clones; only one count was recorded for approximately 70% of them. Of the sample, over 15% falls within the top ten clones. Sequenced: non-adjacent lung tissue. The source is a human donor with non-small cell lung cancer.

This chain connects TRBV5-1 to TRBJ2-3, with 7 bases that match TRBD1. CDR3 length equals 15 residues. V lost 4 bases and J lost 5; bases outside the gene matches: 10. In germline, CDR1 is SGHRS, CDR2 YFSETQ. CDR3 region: CASSGTGEGRDTQYF. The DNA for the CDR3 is TGCGCCAGCAGCGGAACAGGGGAAGGGAGAGATACGCAGTATTTT.

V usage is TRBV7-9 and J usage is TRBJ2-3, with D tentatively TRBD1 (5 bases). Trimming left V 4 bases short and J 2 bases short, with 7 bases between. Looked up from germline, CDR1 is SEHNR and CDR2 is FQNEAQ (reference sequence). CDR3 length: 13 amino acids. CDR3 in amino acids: CASSSGFTDTQYF. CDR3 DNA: TGTGCCAGCAGCTCAGGGTTCACAGATACGCAGTATTTT.

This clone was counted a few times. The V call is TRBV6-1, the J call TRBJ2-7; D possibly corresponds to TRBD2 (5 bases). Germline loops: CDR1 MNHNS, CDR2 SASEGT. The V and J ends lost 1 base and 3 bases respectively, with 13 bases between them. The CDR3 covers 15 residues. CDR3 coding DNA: TGTGCCAGCAGTGAAGGAGGACTTACTATCTACGAGCAGTACTTC. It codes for CASSEGGLTIYEQYF.

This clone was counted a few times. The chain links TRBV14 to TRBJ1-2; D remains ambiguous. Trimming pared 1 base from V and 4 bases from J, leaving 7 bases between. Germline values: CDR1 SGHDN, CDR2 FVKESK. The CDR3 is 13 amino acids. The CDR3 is CASSQGQAYGYTF. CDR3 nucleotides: TGTGCCAGCAGCCAAGGACAAGCCTATGGCTACACCTTC.

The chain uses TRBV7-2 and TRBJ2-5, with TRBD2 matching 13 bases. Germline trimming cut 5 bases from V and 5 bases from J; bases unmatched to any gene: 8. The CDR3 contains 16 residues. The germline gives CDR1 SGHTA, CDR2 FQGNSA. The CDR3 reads CASSLSGLAGVETQYF. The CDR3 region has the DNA TGTGCCAGCAGCCTTAGCGGACTAGCGGGGGTGGAGACCCAGTACTTC.

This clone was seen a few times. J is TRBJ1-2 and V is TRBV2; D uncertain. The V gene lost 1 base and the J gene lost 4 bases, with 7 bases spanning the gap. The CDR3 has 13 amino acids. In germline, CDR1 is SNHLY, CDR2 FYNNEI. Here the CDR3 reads CASSEGQAYGYTF. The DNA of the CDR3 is TGTGCCAGCAGTGAAGGGCAGGCCTATGGCTACACCTTC.

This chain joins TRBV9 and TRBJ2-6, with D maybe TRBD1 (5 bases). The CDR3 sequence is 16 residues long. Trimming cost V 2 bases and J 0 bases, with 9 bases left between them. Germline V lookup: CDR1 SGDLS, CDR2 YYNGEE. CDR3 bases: TGTGCCAGCAGCGTGCCAGGGTTCTCTGGGGCCAACGTCCTGACTTTC. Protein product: CASSVPGFSGANVLTF.

CDR3: CASSVATGPGTEAFF. The CDR3 coding sequence is TGTGCCAGCAGCGTAGCTACAGGGCCGGGCACTGAAGCTTTCTTT. The chain couples TRBV9 to TRBJ1-1; TRBD1 is a possible D gene (6 bases). Trimming pared 0 bases from V and 4 bases from J, leaving 13 bases between. This CDR3 spans 15 amino acids. Germline loops: CDR1 SGDLS, CDR2 YYNGEE. The whole variable domain, remainder taken from reference TRBV9 and TRBJ1-1, is DSGVTQTPKHLITATGQRVTLRCSPRSGDLSVYWYQQSLDQGLQFLIQYYNGEERAKGNILERFSAQQFPDLHSELNLSSLELGDSALYFCASSVATGPGTEAFFGQGTRLTVV.

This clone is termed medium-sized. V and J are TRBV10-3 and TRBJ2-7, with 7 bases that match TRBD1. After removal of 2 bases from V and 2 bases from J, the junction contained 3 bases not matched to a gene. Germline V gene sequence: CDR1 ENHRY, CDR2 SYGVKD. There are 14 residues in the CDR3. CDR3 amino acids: CAISEPDRTYEQYF. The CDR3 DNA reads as TGTGCCATCAGTGAGCCGGACAGGACCTACGAGCAGTACTTC.

In DNA, the CDR3 is TGTGCCAGCAGCCCCCAAGGACAGACTTATAATTCACCCCTCCACTTT. Protein sequence: CASSPQGQTYNSPLHF. The rearrangement joins TRBV14 to TRBJ1-6; weak D call: TRBD1 (6 bases). The V gene lost 4 bases and the J gene lost 4 bases, with 14 bases spanning the gap. There are 16 residues in the CDR3. Germline-derived CDR1 and CDR2 are SGHDN and FVKESK.